The present entry profiles one T cell receptor beta chain with its context. The antigen is undetermined. TCRdb's table, derived via immunoSEQ multiplex PCR, lists solely in-frame clones and lacks some. This sample carries tens of thousands of clones, about 89% of them seen once, and the ten largest clones take approximately 2.5%. The sample belongs to a study of T cell responses to AZD1222 COVID-19 vaccine. Turning to the study itself: Second doses that came at about 4 or about 12 weeks were put together.

CDR1 and CDR2 from the germline V gene are MDHEN and SYDVKM. V was cut by 8 bases and J by 5 bases, with 16 bases left in between. The CDR3 loop spans 14 amino acids. Findings and caveats of the study: Reports say nearly half of spike-specific TCRs go after unmutated variant regions. Repertoires in all cases were sampled only once the peak T cell response had passed.

Material: peripheral blood, obtained on day 0 of AZD1222 vaccination. The receptor was isolated from an adult in good health. The chain uses TRBV28 and TRBJ2-1, with D uncertain. CDR3 region: CASFGSVYNNEQFF. The CDR3 DNA follows: TGTGCCAGCTTTGGCAGCGTTTATAACAATGAGCAGTTCTTC.